These 2 T cell receptor beta chains originate from one sample sequenced in a study of control samples from healthy donors and cancer patients. Sequencing was performed with immunoSEQ multiplex PCR; in TCRdb, only in-frame clones are kept and a portion is missing. The table lists some 96,000 clones, approximately 95% of them singletons. Material for sequencing was blood. The receptors here all came from a man between 18 and 29 years old in good health.

The gene calls are TRBV5-1 and TRBJ2-5; D ambiguous. V lost 4 bases and J lost 5, with 9 bases in between. This CDR3 is built from 12 residues. Germline V gene sequence: CDR1 SGHRS, CDR2 YFSETQ. DNA for the CDR3: TGCGCCAGCAGCCCAAGTGGGGAGACCCAGTACTTC. Its translation is CASSPSGETQYF.

The gene calls are TRBV9 and TRBJ1-6; 8 bases line up with TRBD1. The CDR3 totals 15 residues. Germline-derived CDR1 and CDR2 are SGDLS and YYNGEE. The V and J ends lost 4 bases and 6 bases, in that order; junction bases with no gene match: 6. In nucleotides, the CDR3 is TGTGCCAGCAGCCCTGGACAGGGAAGTAATTCACCCCTCCACTTT. Translating it yields CASSPGQGSNSPLHF. The complete variable domain, with remaining parts taken from reference TRBV9 and TRBJ1-6, reads DSGVTQTPKHLITATGQRVTLRCSPRSGDLSVYWYQQSLDQGLQFLIQYYNGEERAKGNILERFSAQQFPDLHSELNLSSLELGDSALYFCASSPGQGSNSPLHFGNGTRLTVT.